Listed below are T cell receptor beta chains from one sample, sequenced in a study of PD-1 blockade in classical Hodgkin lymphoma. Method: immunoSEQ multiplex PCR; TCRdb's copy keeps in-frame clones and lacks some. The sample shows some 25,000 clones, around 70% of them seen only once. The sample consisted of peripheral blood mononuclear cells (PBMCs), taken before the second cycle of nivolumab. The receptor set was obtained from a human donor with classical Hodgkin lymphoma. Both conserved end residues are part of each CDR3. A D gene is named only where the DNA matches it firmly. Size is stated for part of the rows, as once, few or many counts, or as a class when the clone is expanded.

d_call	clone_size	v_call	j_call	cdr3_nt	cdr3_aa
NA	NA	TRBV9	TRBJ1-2	TGTGCCAGCAGCGTAGAAGCCAGGGCAATTGGCTACACCTTC	CASSVEARAIGYTF
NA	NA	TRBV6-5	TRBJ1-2	TGTGCCAGCAGTACCCAGGCGTTTGGCTACACCTTC	CASSTQAFGYTF
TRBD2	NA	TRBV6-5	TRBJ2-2	TGTGCCAGCAGTACGAGCGGGGGGAACACCGGGGAGCTGTTTTTT	CASSTSGGNTGELFF
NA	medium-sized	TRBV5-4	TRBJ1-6	TGTGCCAGCAGCTTGGGGGGGAGCTCCTATAATTCACCCCTCCACTTT	CASSLGGSSYNSPLHF
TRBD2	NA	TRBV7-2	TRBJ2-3	TGTGCCAGCAGCCCTCGATTCACACTAGCGGGAGAGGGCACAGATACGCAGTATTTT	CASSPRFTLAGEGTDTQYF
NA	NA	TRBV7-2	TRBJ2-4	TGTGCCAGCAGGTTGACGGAGTTCTCAAACATTCAGTACTTC	CASRLTEFSNIQYF
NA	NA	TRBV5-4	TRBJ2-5	TGTGCCAGCGGCCGGGAGCAAGAGACCCAGTACTTC	CASGREQETQYF
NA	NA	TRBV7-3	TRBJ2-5	TGTGCCAGCAGCCCCCGGGAGACCCAGTACTTC	CASSPRETQYF
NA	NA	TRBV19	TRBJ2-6	TGTGCCAGTAGTATGGACCCGGCTGGGGCCAACGTCCTGACTTTC	CASSMDPAGANVLTF
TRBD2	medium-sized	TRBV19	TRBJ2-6	TGTGCCAGTAGTATGCGGCTAGCGGGAGTAGGTGGGGCCAACGTCCTGACTTTC	CASSMRLAGVGGANVLTF
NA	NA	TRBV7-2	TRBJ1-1	TGTGCCAGCAGCTTAGGGTCCGCAGGGTGGAGTAACACTGAAGCTTTCTTT	CASSLGSAGWSNTEAFF
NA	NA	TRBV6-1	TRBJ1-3	TGTGCCACCCAGGGTTTTGGAAACACCATATATTTT	CATQGFGNTIYF
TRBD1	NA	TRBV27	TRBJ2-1	TGTGCCAGCAGCTGGGACAGATACAATGAGCAGTTCTTC	CASSWDRYNEQFF
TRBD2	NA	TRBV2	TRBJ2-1	TGTGCCAGCAGTGAAGGGGGGGGAAAGGAAGAGCAGTTCTTC	CASSEGGGKEEQFF
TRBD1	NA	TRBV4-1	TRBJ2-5	TGCGCCAGCAGCCGACAGGGGGTTTGGGAAGAGACCCAGTACTTC	CASSRQGVWEETQYF
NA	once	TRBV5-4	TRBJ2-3	TGTGCCAGCAGCTTATTCTCGCAGACCCCAGATACGCAGTATTTT	CASSLFSQTPDTQYF
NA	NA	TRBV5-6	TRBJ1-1	TGTGCCAGCAGCTTGGTGGGACTGTCACCGAACACTGAAGCTTTCTTT	CASSLVGLSPNTEAFF
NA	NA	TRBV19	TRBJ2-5	TGTGCCAGTAGTGCGAACAGGGCTTCCGGACACCAAGAGACCCAGTACTTC	CASSANRASGHQETQYF